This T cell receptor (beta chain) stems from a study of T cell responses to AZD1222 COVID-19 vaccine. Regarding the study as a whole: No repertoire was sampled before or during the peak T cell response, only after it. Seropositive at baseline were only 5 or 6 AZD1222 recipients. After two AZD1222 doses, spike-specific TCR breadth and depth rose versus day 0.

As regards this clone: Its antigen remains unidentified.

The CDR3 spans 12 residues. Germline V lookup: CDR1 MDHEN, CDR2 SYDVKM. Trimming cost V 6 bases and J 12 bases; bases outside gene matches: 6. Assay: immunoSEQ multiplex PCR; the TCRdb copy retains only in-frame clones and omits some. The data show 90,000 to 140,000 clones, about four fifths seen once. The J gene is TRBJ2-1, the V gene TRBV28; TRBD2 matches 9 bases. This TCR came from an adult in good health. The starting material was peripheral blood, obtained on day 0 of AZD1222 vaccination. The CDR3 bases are TGTGCCAGCAGCCCGGCGGGGGGGATGCAGTTCTTC. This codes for CASSPAGGMQFF.